The entry that follows covers one TCR beta chain sequence. This CDR3 region has 16 residues. V lost 2 bases and J lost 2; bases outside the gene matches: 3. Germline CDR1 reads MNHNS; CDR2 reads SASEGT. This sample stems from a study of blood T cell repertoires in COVID-19. Study details: Whether acute or convalescent, the COVID-19 samples came from the United States, Italy and Spain. Sample material is recorded as cDNA or gDNA derived from T cells, B-cell-depleted T cells, or PBMCs.

Original processing methods: Using reference gene primer amplification, nucleated cell counts were estimated. Using immunoSEQ multiplex PCR, the repertoire was profiled, and TCRdb retains in-frame clones only, with some absent. The DNA was the basis for D and trimming; V, J and clone size are from that table. The sample has over 50,000 clones, about three quarters seen once; the top ten hold 15%. The chain uses TRBV6-1 and TRBJ2-1; 10 bases line up with TRBD1. This clonotype was obtained from a human donor with active or convalescent COVID-19. The donor label of this sample is uncertain. The sample taken for sequencing was peripheral blood. The CDR3 is CASSERGQGTYNEQFF. CDR3 DNA sequence: TGTGCCAGCAGTGAAAGGGGACAGGGGACCTACAATGAGCAGTTCTTC.